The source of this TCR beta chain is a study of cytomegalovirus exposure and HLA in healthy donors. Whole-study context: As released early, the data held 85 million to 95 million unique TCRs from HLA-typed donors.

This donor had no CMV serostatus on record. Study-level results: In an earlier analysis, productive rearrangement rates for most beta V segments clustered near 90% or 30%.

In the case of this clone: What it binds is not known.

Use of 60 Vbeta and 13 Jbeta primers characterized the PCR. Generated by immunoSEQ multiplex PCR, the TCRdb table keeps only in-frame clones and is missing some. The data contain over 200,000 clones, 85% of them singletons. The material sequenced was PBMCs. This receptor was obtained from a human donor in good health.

The chain's CDR3 is CASSEALLAGGPNYEQYF. CDR3 in DNA: TGTGCCAGCAGTGAAGCACTACTAGCGGGAGGGCCTAACTACGAGCAGTACTTC. The chain carries TRBV6-1 and TRBJ2-7; 13 nucleotides agree with TRBD2. The V gene end was trimmed by 0 bases and the J gene end by 3 bases; junction bases not matched to a gene: 8. The CDR3 runs 18 residues. Per germline, CDR1 MNHNS and CDR2 SASEGT.